This T cell receptor (beta chain) was obtained from a study of vaccination effects on CD4 cells after COVID-19. Assay used: immunoSEQ multiplex PCR; TCRdb lists only in-frame clones, some missing. The sample yields roughly 59,000 clones, around 82% seen once. The germline V gene encodes CDR1 SGHDT and CDR2 YYEEEE. Trimming shortened V by 5 bases and J by 4 bases, and 16 bases separated the two germline ends. The length of the CDR3 is 15 residues. Note on this clone: The target antigen is unknown.

Sequencing followed a ViraFEST assay step that expanded antigen-specific CD4+ T cells with viral peptide pools. Having been cultured for 10 days, the cells underwent CD4+ T cell isolation. All participants had two doses of either the BNT162b2 or mRNA-1273 vaccine. IL-2 at 10 IU/ml and peptides at 7.5 to 10 ug/ml were added to cultured PBMC, around 1.9 million per well. This sequence was found in a human donor who received a COVID-19 vaccine. The rearrangement uses TRBV5-6 and TRBJ1-5; tentative D call: TRBD1 (6 bases). Sequencing used CD4+ T cells from PBMCs cultured with HCoV-OC43 spike peptides, obtained after COVID-19 vaccination. Subset specified: HCoV-OC43 spike overlapping peptide pool stimulation. The CDR3 protein is CASSYREGVNQPQHF. DNA for the CDR3: TGTGCCAGCAGTTATCGGGAGGGGGTGAATCAGCCCCAGCATTTT. The full variable domain, with the rest looked up from reference TRBV5-6 and TRBJ1-5, is DAGVTQSPTHLIKTRGQQVTLRCSPKSGHDTVSWYQQALGQGPQFIFQYYEEEERQRGNFPDRFSGHQFPNYSSELNVNALLLGDSALYLCASSYREGVNQPQHFGDGTRLSIL.